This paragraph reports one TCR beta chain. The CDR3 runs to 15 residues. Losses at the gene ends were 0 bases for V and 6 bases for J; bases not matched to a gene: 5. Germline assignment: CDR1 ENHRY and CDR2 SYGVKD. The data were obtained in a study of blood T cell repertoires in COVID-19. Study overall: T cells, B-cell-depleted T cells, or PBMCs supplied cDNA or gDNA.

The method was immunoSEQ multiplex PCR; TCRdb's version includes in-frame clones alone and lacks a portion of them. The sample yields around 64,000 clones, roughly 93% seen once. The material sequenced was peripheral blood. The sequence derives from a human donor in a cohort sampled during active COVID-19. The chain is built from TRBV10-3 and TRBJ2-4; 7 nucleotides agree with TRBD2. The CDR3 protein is CAISESGGERNIQYF. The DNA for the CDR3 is TGTGCCATCAGTGAGTCTGGGGGGGAAAGAAACATTCAGTACTTC.